This passage covers 31 T cell receptor beta chains from one sample sequenced in a study of OX40 agonist ivuxolimab in advanced cancers. The assay was immunoSEQ multiplex PCR, and TCRdb's table has in-frame clones only and misses some. The repertoire has approximately 43,000 clones, 70% to 90% of them found once; the top ten carry around 2.9%. Sequenced material: CD4+ or CD8+ T cells sorted from blood, taken in a trial of the OX40 agonist ivuxolimab. The source of these receptors is an adult with an advanced solid tumor such as melanoma, head and neck, liver or kidney cancer.

J is TRBJ2-4 and V is TRBV14; tentative D call: TRBD1 (7 bases). The CDR3 has 21 amino acids. The ends were cut back, 3 bases at V and 0 bases at J, with 27 bases in the middle. CDR1 is SGHDN and CDR2 is FVKESK in the germline V gene. The chain's CDR3 is CASSHPWVGQEGTRAKNIQYF. In nucleotides, the CDR3 is TGTGCCAGCAGCCACCCTTGGGTAGGACAGGAGGGTACAAGAGCCAAAAACATTCAGTACTTC.

The chain combines TRBV5-1 with TRBJ1-4; 8 bases line up with TRBD1. V lost 5 bases and J lost 8; bases outside the gene matches: 11. Germline V gene data show CDR1 as SGHRS and CDR2 as YFSETQ. The CDR3 extends over 15 amino acids. DNA for the CDR3: TGCGCCAGCAGTTTAGACAGGGGTCTGGGCGAAAAACTGTTTTTT. Residues: CASSLDRGLGEKLFF. Filled out from reference TRBV5-1 and TRBJ1-4, the complete variable domain reads KAGVTQTPRYLIKTRGQQVTLSCSPISGHRSVSWYQQTPGQGLQFLFEYFSETQRNKGNFPGRFSGRQFSNSRSEMNVSTLELGDSALYLCASSLDRGLGEKLFFGSGTQLSVL.

The chain employs TRBV6-1 and TRBJ2-5, with 11 positions matching TRBD2. V dropped 4 bases and J dropped 5; count of bases not matched to a gene: 6. Germline loops: CDR1 MNHNS, CDR2 SASEGT. The CDR3 has 15 residues. The CDR3 DNA reads as TGTGCCAGCAGTGTGGTAGCGGGAGGGGGGGAGACCCAGTACTTC. Protein product: CASSVVAGGGETQYF.

The J gene is TRBJ2-7, the V gene TRBV5-5, with 7 bases fitting TRBD1. Germline assignment: CDR1 SGHKS and CDR2 YYEKEE (reference sequence). V gave up 3 bases and J gave up 4 bases; unmatched junction bases: 10. CDR3 length: 15 amino acids. The CDR3: CASSSRTGSFYEQYF. CDR3 sequence (DNA): TGTGCCAGCAGCTCCCGGACAGGTTCCTTTTACGAGCAGTACTTC.

This clone appeared once. This chain joins TRBV6-5 and TRBJ2-7; possibly TRBD1 for D (5 bases). CDR1 MNHEY and CDR2 SVGAGI come from the germline V gene. This CDR3 is built from 12 residues. V was pared by 8 bases and J by 0 bases, with 8 bases between. CDR3 sequence: CASEDNSYEQYF. The CDR3 DNA is TGTGCCAGCGAGGACAACTCCTACGAGCAGTACTTC.

This chain uses TRBV15 with TRBJ1-4, with 7 bases aligning to TRBD1. Germline V lookup: CDR1 LNHNV, CDR2 YYDKDF (reference sequence). CDR3 length: 18 residues. The ends lost 5 bases at V and 7 bases at J; junction bases unmatched: 19. The CDR3 here is CATSAFGLTGAGGEKLFF. The CDR3 bases are TGTGCCACCAGCGCCTTCGGACTAACAGGGGCCGGGGGTGAAAAACTGTTTTTT. Full variable domain (remainder filled in from reference TRBV15 and TRBJ1-4): DAMVIQNPRYQVTQFGKPVTLSCSQTLNHNVMYWYQQKSSQAPKLLFHYYDKDFNNEADTPDNFQSRRPNTSFCFLDIRSPGLGDTAMYLCATSAFGLTGAGGEKLFFGSGTQLSVL.

The chain uses TRBV28 and TRBJ1-1; D unclear. This CDR3 is 13 amino acids long. V lost 6 bases, J lost 1 base, and 9 bases lay in between. Germline CDR1 and CDR2: MDHEN and SYDVKM. This CDR3 is CASRVSANTEAFF. CDR3 sequence (DNA): TGTGCCAGCAGGGTCAGCGCGAACACTGAAGCTTTCTTT.

The V gene is TRBV18, the J gene TRBJ2-5; the match to TRBD1 covers 11 bases. The V segment lost 3 bases and the J segment 1 base; nucleotides outside the gene matches: 1. Germline V CDR1 and CDR2: KGHSH, LQKENI. The CDR3 totals 15 residues. The CDR3 nucleotides read TGTGCCAGCTCACCTGGGACAGGGGGCCAAGAGACCCAGTACTTC. It encodes CASSPGTGGQETQYF.

CDR3 DNA sequence: TGTGCCAGCAGCTCGCGGACAGGTTCTAATGAAAAACTGTTTTTT. Translated, it gives CASSSRTGSNEKLFF. V is TRBV5-4 and J is TRBJ1-4; TRBD1 matches at 7 bases. In germline, CDR1 is SGHNT, CDR2 YYREEE (reference sequence). The CDR3 length is 15 residues. The V and J ends lost 3 bases and 3 bases, in that order; junction bases with no gene match: 5.

The V and J genes are TRBV19 and TRBJ1-2; the D is unclear. CDR1 LNHDA and CDR2 SQIVND come from the germline V gene (reference sequence). This CDR3 spans 15 amino acids. Trimming removed 1 base from V and 6 bases from J, with 15 bases in between. The CDR3 region is CASSIVYSTKDGYTF. In nucleotides, the CDR3 is TGTGCCAGTAGTATAGTCTATTCTACGAAGGATGGCTACACCTTC.

This sequence joins TRBV7-8 and TRBJ1-2, with D unresolved. The ends were cut back, 5 bases at V and 2 bases at J, with 12 bases in the middle. This CDR3 is built from 14 residues. From germline, CDR1 is SGHVS and CDR2 FQNEAQ. CDR3 residues: CASSPNEVNYGYTF. The CDR3 DNA reads as TGTGCCAGCAGCCCAAATGAGGTGAACTATGGCTACACCTTC.

This chain joins TRBV20-1 and TRBJ2-2; D call uncertain. With 1 base removed from V and 6 bases from J, the gap between germline ends came to 3 bases. Germline values: CDR1 DFQATT, CDR2 SNEGSKA (reference sequence). This CDR3 is built from 11 residues. Here the CDR3 reads CSARGAGELFF. The CDR3 coding sequence is TGCAGTGCTAGAGGTGCCGGGGAGCTGTTTTTT.

This rearrangement joins TRBV4-2 to TRBJ2-1; TRBD2 agrees at 12 bases. The CDR3 runs 16 residues. The trim removed 4 bases at V and 8 bases at J, leaving 9 bases unmatched. CDR1 and CDR2 (germline): LGHNA, YNFKEQ. CDR3 bases: TGTGCCAGCAGCCGCGAGCTAGCGGGGGGGGACGATGAGCAGTTCTTC. Translating gives CASSRELAGGDDEQFF.

The rearrangement uses TRBV11-2 and TRBJ2-5; 8 positions agree with TRBD1. V was pared by 5 bases and J by 2 bases, with 10 bases of the junction left unmatched. The CDR3 length is 16 residues. Germline V gene sequence: CDR1 SGHAT, CDR2 FQNNGV. The CDR3 region has the DNA TGTGCCAGCAGCCCCCGGGACAGGACGGGGCAAGAGACCCAGTACTTC. Its translation: CASSPRDRTGQETQYF.

This clone was counted a single time. The chain joins TRBV5-1 to TRBJ2-7, with TRBD1 matching over 9 bases. V was pared by 4 bases and J by 5 bases, with 13 bases of the junction left unmatched. This CDR3 has 16 residues. The V gene's germline CDR1 is SGHRS and CDR2 YFSETQ. The CDR3 here is CASSLIGQGRLDEQYF. DNA of the CDR3: TGCGCCAGCAGCCTGATCGGACAGGGGAGGTTGGACGAGCAGTACTTC.

V is TRBV11-2 and J is TRBJ1-1; D might be TRBD1 (6 bases). The CDR3 is 15 residues long. Per the germline V gene, CDR1 is SGHAT and CDR2 is FQNNGV. V was cut by 5 bases and J by 5 bases, with 18 bases left in between. This CDR3 is CASSPVGGSRTEAFF. The CDR3 DNA sequence: TGTGCCAGCAGCCCCGTTGGGGGCTCGAGGACTGAAGCTTTCTTT.

The chain uses TRBV10-2 and TRBJ2-1; D remains ambiguous. V shed 6 bases and J shed 5 bases, with 11 bases lying between them. The CDR3 totals 13 residues. Germline V lookup: CDR1 WSHSY, CDR2 SAAADI. CDR3 coding DNA: TGCGCCAGCAGGTTAGGACGGAACAATGAGCAGTTCTTC. It is translated as CASRLGRNNEQFF.

This chain connects TRBV18 to TRBJ2-1; the match to TRBD2 covers 14 bases. This CDR3 has 21 residues. V shed 4 bases and J 9 bases; nucleotides not matched to a gene: 23. Germline V CDR1 and CDR2: KGHSH, LQKENI. For the CDR3, the DNA is TGTGCCAGCTCACGCGGGACTAGCGGGAGTTCGGTTCGGCCTCTTCTCGGTGAGCAGTTCTTC. Translating gives CASSRGTSGSSVRPLLGEQFF.

The rearrangement joins TRBV7-9 to TRBJ1-5; D is perhaps TRBD1 (5 bases). The V gene lost 1 base and the J gene lost 7 bases, with 11 bases spanning the gap. This CDR3 contains 14 residues. CDR1 and CDR2 (germline): SEHNR, FQNEAQ (reference sequence). The CDR3 spells CASSLGGMEQPQHF. For the CDR3, the DNA is TGTGCCAGCAGCTTAGGGGGGATGGAACAGCCCCAGCATTTT.

The chain employs TRBV11-3 and TRBJ2-1, with D tentatively TRBD2 (6 bases). The V and J ends lost 4 bases and 4 bases respectively, with 11 bases between them. Germline CDR1 SGHNT, CDR2 YENEEA. The length of the CDR3 is 14 residues. CDR3 sequence reads: CASSSGLGYNEQFF. The CDR3 DNA follows: TGTGCCAGCAGCTCGGGACTGGGATACAATGAGCAGTTCTTC.

The genes are TRBV6-1 and TRBJ2-7; maybe TRBD2 (6 bases). CDR1 and CDR2 (germline): MNHNS, SASEGT. The CDR3 totals 14 residues. V lost 8 bases and J lost 2, with 16 bases in between. The CDR3 loop is CASSRDPGTYEQYF. CDR3 nucleotide sequence: TGTGCCAGCTCGCGGGACCCCGGAACCTACGAGCAGTACTTC.

The gene calls are TRBV6-5 and TRBJ2-2, with D possibly matching TRBD1 (5 bases). The ends were cut back, 5 bases at V and 7 bases at J, with 8 bases in the middle. The CDR3 consists of 12 residues. The germline CDR1 and CDR2 sequences are MNHEY and SVGAGI. Here the CDR3 DNA reads TGTGCCAGCAGTCAAGGGGTCGGGGAGCTGTTTTTT. Protein sequence: CASSQGVGELFF.

The chain is built from TRBV9 and TRBJ2-3; D remains ambiguous. The length of the CDR3 is 13 residues. V lost 0 bases to trimming and J lost 4 bases, with 6 bases between them. Germline V CDR1 and CDR2: SGDLS, YYNGEE. CDR3 sequence reads: CASSVGSADTQYF. The CDR3 bases are TGTGCCAGCAGCGTAGGAAGCGCAGATACGCAGTATTTT.

The chain's CDR3 is CASSLYHADGYTF. CDR3 nucleotides: TGTGCCAGCAGTTTATATCACGCGGATGGCTACACCTTC. The V gene is TRBV28, the J gene TRBJ1-2; no firm D call. Trimming stripped 1 base from V and 6 bases from J, with 9 bases between. The CDR3 runs 13 residues. Germline V gene sequence: CDR1 MDHEN, CDR2 SYDVKM.

The V and J genes are TRBV5-1 and TRBJ2-1; 9 nucleotides match TRBD2. The germline V gene has CDR1 SGHRS and CDR2 YFSETQ. The CDR3 is 18 residues long. Unmatched junction bases numbered 13, after V lost 4 bases and J lost 2 bases. The CDR3 sequence: CASSPSALAGTPYNEQFF. The DNA for the CDR3 is TGCGCCAGCAGCCCCTCGGCGCTAGCGGGAACTCCCTACAATGAGCAGTTCTTC.

This clone was detected only a few times. The CDR3, as DNA: TGTGCCAGCAGCGTAGCCGGTCTGGGGAGGACAGATACGCAGTATTTT. Its protein is CASSVAGLGRTDTQYF. The chain links TRBV9 to TRBJ2-3; tentatively, D is TRBD2 (6 bases). This CDR3 comprises 16 residues. Trimming took 0 bases from V and 3 from J, leaving 14 bases between them. Germline-derived CDR1 and CDR2 are SGDLS and YYNGEE.

The chain combines TRBV4-2 with TRBJ2-1, with TRBD1 matching over 7 bases. The trim removed 0 bases at V and 9 bases at J, leaving 14 bases unmatched. CDR1 is LGHNA and CDR2 is YNFKEQ in the germline V gene. This CDR3 contains 17 residues. The CDR3 here is CASSQEDRRSGFGEQFF. In nucleotides, the CDR3 is TGTGCCAGCAGCCAAGAGGACAGGCGAAGCGGTTTCGGTGAGCAGTTCTTC.

The chain combines TRBV29-1 with TRBJ1-1; 12 bases map to TRBD1. V was clipped by 3 bases and J by 4 bases; unmatched bases: 3. The CDR3 covers 14 residues. Per germline, CDR1 SQVTM and CDR2 ANQGSEA. CDR3 DNA sequence: TGCAGCGTTGATGGGACAGGGGGCATCACTGAAGCTTTCTTT. This translates into CSVDGTGGITEAFF.

CDR3 sequence reads: CASSLADSGSKEAFF. CDR3 coding DNA: TGTGCCAGCAGCTTAGCCGACAGCGGTTCGAAAGAAGCTTTCTTT. The chain links TRBV7-2 to TRBJ1-1, with D tentatively TRBD1 (5 bases). Germline V lookup: CDR1 SGHTA, CDR2 FQGNSA. The CDR3 runs to 15 residues. Trimming removed 0 bases at V and 8 bases at J, with 16 bases between.

V usage is TRBV29-1 and J usage is TRBJ2-7, with D unclear. Germline loops: CDR1 SQVTM, CDR2 ANQGSEA. The germline V and J ends were trimmed by 0 bases and 6 bases, with 15 bases remaining between them. The CDR3 has 14 residues. CDR3 loop: CSVEDSGRGPEQYF. CDR3 in DNA: TGCAGCGTTGAAGATTCGGGTCGCGGTCCCGAGCAGTACTTC.

This chain uses TRBV7-9 with TRBJ1-1, with D hard to call. V gave up 5 bases and J gave up 1 base, with 20 bases separating them. Germline-derived CDR1 and CDR2 are SEHNR and FQNEAQ (reference sequence). This CDR3 has 17 residues. In DNA, the CDR3 is TGTGCCAGCAGCCCTCCCTGGGTCTTAAGGAGGAACACTGAAGCTTTCTTT. It yields the protein CASSPPWVLRRNTEAFF. The full variable domain, its missing parts supplied by reference TRBV7-9 and TRBJ1-1, is DTGVSQNPRHKITKRGQNVTFRCDPISEHNRLYWYRQTLGQGPEFLTYFQNEAQLEKSRLLSDRFSAERPKGSFSTLEIQRTEQGDSAMYLCASSPPWVLRRNTEAFFGQGTRLTVV.